One and the same sample provided the 8 T cell receptor beta chains below, sequenced in a study of sequential checkpoint blockade in melanoma. Measured with immunoSEQ multiplex PCR; TCRdb has only the in-frame clones, and not every one. The sample includes roughly 20,000 clones, about 80% of them seen just once. Treatment described: randomized to nivolumab then ipilimumab (arm A) or the reverse (arm B). Sequences were derived from CD8+ T cells sorted from blood (inferred from file names), sampled from a patient given nivolumab and ipilimumab in sequence. The origin of the receptors is a human donor with melanoma.

The chain joins TRBV19 to TRBJ1-2; maybe TRBD1 (5 bases). Germline V gene data show CDR1 as LNHDA and CDR2 as SQIVND (reference sequence). V lost 5 bases to trimming and J lost 2 bases, with 9 bases between them. This CDR3 contains 13 residues. The CDR3 nucleotides are TGTGCCAGTAGTTTGACAGTAAACTATGGCTACACCTTC. Its translation is CASSLTVNYGYTF.

This clone has a handful of counts. This chain joins TRBV28 and TRBJ1-1; D unclear. Germline V gene sequence: CDR1 MDHEN, CDR2 SYDVKM. The germline V and J ends were trimmed by 6 bases and 5 bases, with 13 bases remaining between them. The CDR3 consists of 13 residues. The CDR3 nucleotides read TGTGCCAGCAGCCCCCAGGTCTGGACTGAAGCTTTCTTT. Translating it yields CASSPQVWTEAFF.

The CDR3 bases are TGTGCCAGCAGCCTAGACTTGAACACTGAAGCTTTCTTT. It yields the protein CASSLDLNTEAFF. V and J are TRBV9 and TRBJ1-1; D gene ambiguous. The CDR3 is made up of 13 amino acids. Germline V CDR1 and CDR2: SGDLS, YYNGEE. Between the trimmed V and J ends, which lost 4 bases and 0 bases, there was a span of 7 bases.

The V and J genes are TRBV5-6 and TRBJ1-5; D remains ambiguous. V was cut by 1 base and J by 0 bases, with 11 bases left in between. CDR1 and CDR2 (germline): SGHDT, YYEEEE. CDR3 length: 16 amino acids. The CDR3 DNA follows: TGTGCCAGCAGCTTGAGCTCACTAGTTAGCAATCAGCCCCAGCATTTT. It specifies CASSLSSLVSNQPQHF.

This chain joins TRBV13 and TRBJ2-7; 7 positions agree with TRBD1. Germline assignment: CDR1 PRHDT and CDR2 FYEKMQ (reference sequence). The junction had 7 bases not matched to a gene; V was cut back by 5 bases and J by 3 bases. The CDR3 covers 14 residues. The CDR3 bases are TGTGCCAGCAGCCCCAGACAGGGTTACTACGAGCAGTACTTC. This sequence encodes CASSPRQGYYEQYF.

The rearrangement joins TRBV19 to TRBJ1-1, with TRBD1 matching over 9 bases. This CDR3 contains 16 residues. Germline V gene sequence: CDR1 LNHDA, CDR2 SQIVND (reference sequence). The V segment lost 3 bases and the J segment 1 base; nucleotides outside the gene matches: 6. DNA for the CDR3: TGTGCCAGTAGTATGAGGACAGGGGCTAAGAACACTGAAGCTTTCTTT. Translation: CASSMRTGAKNTEAFF. The full variable domain, its missing parts supplied by reference TRBV19 and TRBJ1-1, is DGGITQSPKYLFRKEGQNVTLSCEQNLNHDAMYWYRQDPGQGLRLIYYSQIVNDFQKGDIAEGYSVSREKKESFPLTVTSAQKNPTAFYLCASSMRTGAKNTEAFFGQGTRLTVV.

V gene TRBV5-4 combines with J gene TRBJ1-1; D uncertain. The V gene lost 4 bases and the J gene lost 6 bases, with 22 bases spanning the gap. The CDR3 covers 16 residues. Germline assignment: CDR1 SGHNT and CDR2 YYREEE (reference sequence). The DNA for the CDR3 is TGTGCCAGCAGCCCGGCGCGGGGTTGGGAGTCCTCTGAAGCTTTCTTT. It specifies CASSPARGWESSEAFF.

The chain has TRBV7-6 and TRBJ1-4; D not resolved. Germline V CDR1 and CDR2: SGHVS, FNYEAQ. Trimming took off 1 base at V and 8 bases at J, with 14 bases between the two ends. This CDR3 comprises 15 residues. The CDR3, as DNA: TGTGCCAGCAGCTTAGGGACTCCTACTCGGGAAAAACTGTTTTTT. It translates to CASSLGTPTREKLFF.